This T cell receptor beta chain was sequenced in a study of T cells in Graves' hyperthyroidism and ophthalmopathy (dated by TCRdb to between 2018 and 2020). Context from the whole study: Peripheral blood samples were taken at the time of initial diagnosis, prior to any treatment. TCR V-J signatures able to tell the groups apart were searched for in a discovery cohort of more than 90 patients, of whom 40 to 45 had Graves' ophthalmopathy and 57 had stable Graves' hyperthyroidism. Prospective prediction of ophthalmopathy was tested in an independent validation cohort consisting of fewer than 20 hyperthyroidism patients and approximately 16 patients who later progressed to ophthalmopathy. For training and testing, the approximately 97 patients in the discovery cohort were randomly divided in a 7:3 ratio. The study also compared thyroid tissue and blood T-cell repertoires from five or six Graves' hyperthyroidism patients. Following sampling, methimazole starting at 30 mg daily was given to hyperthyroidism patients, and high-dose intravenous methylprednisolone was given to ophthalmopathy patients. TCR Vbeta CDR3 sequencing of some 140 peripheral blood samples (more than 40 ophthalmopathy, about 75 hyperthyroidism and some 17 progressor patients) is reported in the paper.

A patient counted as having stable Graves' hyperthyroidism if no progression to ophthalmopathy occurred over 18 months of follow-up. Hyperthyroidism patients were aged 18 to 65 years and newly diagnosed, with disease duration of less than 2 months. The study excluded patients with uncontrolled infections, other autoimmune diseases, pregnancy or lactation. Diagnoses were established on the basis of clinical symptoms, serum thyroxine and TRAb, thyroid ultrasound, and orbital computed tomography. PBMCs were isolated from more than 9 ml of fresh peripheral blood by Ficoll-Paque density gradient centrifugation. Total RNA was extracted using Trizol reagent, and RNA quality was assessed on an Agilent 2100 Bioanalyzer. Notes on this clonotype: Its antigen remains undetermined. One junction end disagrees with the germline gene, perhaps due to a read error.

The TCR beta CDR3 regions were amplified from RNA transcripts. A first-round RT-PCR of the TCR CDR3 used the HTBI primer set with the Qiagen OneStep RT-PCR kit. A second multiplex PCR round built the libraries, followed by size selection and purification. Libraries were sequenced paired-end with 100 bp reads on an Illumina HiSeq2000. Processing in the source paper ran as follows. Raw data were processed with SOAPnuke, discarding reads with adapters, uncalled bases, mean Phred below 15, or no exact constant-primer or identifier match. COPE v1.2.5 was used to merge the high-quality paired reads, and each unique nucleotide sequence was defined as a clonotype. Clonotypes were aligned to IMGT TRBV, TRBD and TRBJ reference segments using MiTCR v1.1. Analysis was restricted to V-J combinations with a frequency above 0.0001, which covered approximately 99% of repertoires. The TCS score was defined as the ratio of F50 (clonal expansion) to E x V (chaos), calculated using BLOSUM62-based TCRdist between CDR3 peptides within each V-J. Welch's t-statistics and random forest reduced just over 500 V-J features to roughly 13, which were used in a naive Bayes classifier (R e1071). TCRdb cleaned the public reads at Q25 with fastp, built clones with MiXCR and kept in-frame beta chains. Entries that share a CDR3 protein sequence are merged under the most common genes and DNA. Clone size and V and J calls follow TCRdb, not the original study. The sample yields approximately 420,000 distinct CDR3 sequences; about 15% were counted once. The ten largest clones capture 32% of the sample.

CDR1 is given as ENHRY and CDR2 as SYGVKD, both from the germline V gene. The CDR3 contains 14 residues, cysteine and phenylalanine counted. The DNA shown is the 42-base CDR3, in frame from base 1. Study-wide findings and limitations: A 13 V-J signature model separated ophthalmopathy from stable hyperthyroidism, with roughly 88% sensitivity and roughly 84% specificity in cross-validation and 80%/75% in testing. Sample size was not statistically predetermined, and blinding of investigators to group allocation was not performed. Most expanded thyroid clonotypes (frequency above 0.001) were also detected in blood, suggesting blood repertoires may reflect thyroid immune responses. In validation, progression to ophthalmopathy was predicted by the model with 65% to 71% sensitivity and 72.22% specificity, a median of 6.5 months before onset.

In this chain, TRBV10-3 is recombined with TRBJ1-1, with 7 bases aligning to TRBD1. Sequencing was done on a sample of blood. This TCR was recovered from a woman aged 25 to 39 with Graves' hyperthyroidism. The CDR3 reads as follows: CAISGQGLNAEAFF. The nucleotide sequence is TGTGCCATCAGTGGACAGGGATTGAACGCTGAAGCTTTCTTT.